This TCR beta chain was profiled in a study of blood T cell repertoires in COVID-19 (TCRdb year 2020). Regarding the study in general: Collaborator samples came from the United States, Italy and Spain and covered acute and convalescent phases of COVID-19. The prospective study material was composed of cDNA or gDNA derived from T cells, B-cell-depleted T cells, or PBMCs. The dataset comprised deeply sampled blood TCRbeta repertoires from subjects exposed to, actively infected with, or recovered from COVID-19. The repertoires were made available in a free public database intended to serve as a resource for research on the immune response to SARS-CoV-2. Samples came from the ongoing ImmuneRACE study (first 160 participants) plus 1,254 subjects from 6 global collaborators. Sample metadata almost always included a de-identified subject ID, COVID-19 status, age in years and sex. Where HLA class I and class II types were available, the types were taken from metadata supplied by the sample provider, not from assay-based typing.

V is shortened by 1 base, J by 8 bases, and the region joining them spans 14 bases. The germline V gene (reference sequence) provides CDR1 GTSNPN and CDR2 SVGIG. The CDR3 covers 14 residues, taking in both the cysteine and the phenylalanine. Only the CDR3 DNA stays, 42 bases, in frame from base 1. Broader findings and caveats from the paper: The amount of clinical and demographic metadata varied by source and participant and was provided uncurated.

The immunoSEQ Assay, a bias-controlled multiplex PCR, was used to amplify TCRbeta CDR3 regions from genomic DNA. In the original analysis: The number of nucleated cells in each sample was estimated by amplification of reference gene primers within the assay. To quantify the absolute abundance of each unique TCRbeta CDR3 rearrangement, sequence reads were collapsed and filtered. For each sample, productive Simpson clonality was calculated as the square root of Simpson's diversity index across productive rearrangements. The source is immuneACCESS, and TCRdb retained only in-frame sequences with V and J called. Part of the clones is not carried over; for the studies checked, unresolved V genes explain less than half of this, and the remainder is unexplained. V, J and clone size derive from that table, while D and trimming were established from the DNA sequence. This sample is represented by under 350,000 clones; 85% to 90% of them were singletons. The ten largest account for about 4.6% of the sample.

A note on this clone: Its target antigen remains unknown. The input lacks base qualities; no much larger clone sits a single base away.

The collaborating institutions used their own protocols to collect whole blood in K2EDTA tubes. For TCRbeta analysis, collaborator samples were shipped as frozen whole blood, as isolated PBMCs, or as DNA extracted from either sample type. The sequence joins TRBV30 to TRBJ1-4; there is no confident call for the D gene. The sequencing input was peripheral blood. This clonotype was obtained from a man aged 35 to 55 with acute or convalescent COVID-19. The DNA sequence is TGTGCCTGGAGTGGAGTGAGTCTCAAAGAAAAACTGTTTTTT. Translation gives CAWSGVSLKEKLFF.